The 31 T cell receptor beta chains below were found in one sample sequenced in a study of blood T cell repertoires in COVID-19 (dated by TCRdb to the early 2020s). Libraries were prepared through the immunoSEQ multiplex PCR assay. The table comes from immuneACCESS by way of TCRdb, which keeps in-frame sequences with V and J called. Part of the clones is missing from these tables; in studies checked, under half for an unresolved V gene and the rest for unknown reasons. For this sample the table gives 200,000 to 300,000 clones, of which 88% were detected only once. 0.7% of the sample is in the top ten clones. The sample taken for sequencing was peripheral blood. These receptors all come from a human donor in a cohort sampled during active COVID-19.

This chain connects TRBV4-1 to TRBJ1-5; 8 bases are shared with TRBD1. The length of the CDR3 is 16 residues. Germline values: CDR1 MGHRA, CDR2 YSYEKL. With V trimmed by 2 bases and J by 8 bases, 11 bases remained unmatched. The CDR3 sequence is CASSQPSTGAAKPQHF. In nucleotides, the CDR3 is TGCGCCAGCAGCCAACCTTCGACAGGGGCCGCTAAGCCCCAGCATTTT.

The rearrangement uses TRBV6-2 or TRBV6-3 and TRBJ2-1; 8 nucleotides match TRBD1. The CDR3 has 11 residues. With V trimmed by 5 bases and J by 15 bases, 6 bases remained unmatched. Germline V gives CDR1 MNHEY, CDR2 SVGEGT. The DNA for the CDR3 is TGTGCCAGCAGTCCGGACAGGGCCAGGTTCTTC. It codes for CASSPDRARFF.

This chain links TRBV6-5 with TRBJ1-4; D is possibly TRBD1 (5 bases). This CDR3 has 14 residues. Trimming cost V 6 bases and J 4 bases, with 12 bases left between them. Germline CDR1 and CDR2: MNHEY and SVGAGI. As DNA, the CDR3 is TGTGCCAGCAGCCGACAGATAATTAATGAAAAACTGTTTTTT. This gives the protein CASSRQIINEKLFF.

The V and J genes are TRBV10-3 and TRBJ1-1; TRBD1 is a possible D gene (5 bases). V gave up 4 bases and J gave up 6 bases, with 9 bases separating them. Germline-derived CDR1 and CDR2 are ENHRY and SYGVKD. The CDR3 consists of 12 residues. CDR3 in DNA: TGTGCCATCAGTGGTACAGGCTCTGAAGCTTTCTTT. This codes for CAISGTGSEAFF.

The V gene is TRBV19, the J gene TRBJ1-5; 8 bases are a match to TRBD1. This CDR3 contains 17 residues. After removal of 9 bases from V and 0 bases from J, the junction contained 13 bases not matched to a gene. Germline values: CDR1 LNHDA, CDR2 SQIVND (reference sequence). The CDR3 nucleotides are TGTGCCAGCCGGACAGGGAGGAGGTGGCTTAGCAATCAGCCCCAGCATTTT. Translation gives CASRTGRRWLSNQPQHF.

The gene calls are TRBV27 and TRBJ2-1; the D gene is possibly TRBD2 (5 bases). The V end was cut by 5 bases, the J end by 10 bases, with 15 bases between. This CDR3 comprises 13 residues. Per germline, CDR1 MNHEY and CDR2 SMNVEV (reference sequence). The CDR3 region is CASSRYIGEEQFF. For the CDR3, the DNA is TGTGCCAGCAGTCGCTACATCGGGGAGGAGCAGTTCTTC.

The CDR3 sequence: CASSVDGASYEQYF. The CDR3, as DNA: TGTGCCAGCAGCGTAGATGGAGCCTCCTACGAGCAGTACTTC. The chain couples TRBV9 to TRBJ2-7; D is undetermined. Per the germline V gene, CDR1 is SGDLS and CDR2 is YYNGEE. V lost 0 bases and J lost 0, with 7 bases in between. The length of the CDR3 is 14 residues.

The chain recombines TRBV3-1 (or the pseudogene TRBV3-2) with TRBJ1-2, with 7 bases aligning to TRBD1. Losses at the gene ends were 2 bases for V and 8 bases for J; bases not matched to a gene: 8. Germline V gene data show CDR1 as LGHDT and CDR2 as YNNKEL (reference sequence). This CDR3 is built from 14 residues. CDR3 sequence reads: CASSQPDRVRGYTF. The CDR3 nucleotides read TGTGCCAGCAGCCAACCCGACAGGGTTCGCGGCTACACCTTC.

The rearrangement links TRBV6-6 to TRBJ2-3; 8 nucleotides align to TRBD2. Germline loops: CDR1 MNHNY, CDR2 SVGAGI (reference sequence). V trimming: 5 bases; J trimming: 4 bases; junction bases outside the gene matches: 8. The CDR3 is made up of 15 amino acids. The CDR3 coding sequence is TGTGCCAGCAGTCTGATCGGGGGGGCGTCAGATACGCAGTATTTT. This translates into CASSLIGGASDTQYF.

The chain links TRBV11-2 to TRBJ1-2; TRBD1 might be the D (6 bases). The CDR3 runs to 15 residues. Germline assignment: CDR1 SGHAT and CDR2 FQNNGV. With 4 bases removed from V and 2 bases from J, the gap between germline ends came to 14 bases. CDR3: CASSSGGGGNYGYTF. CDR3 sequence (DNA): TGTGCCAGCAGCTCCGGGGGGGGCGGGAACTATGGCTACACCTTC. The full variable domain, in which reference TRBV11-2 and TRBJ1-2 provide the parts outside the CDR3, is EAGVAQSPRYKIIEKRQSVAFWCNPISGHATLYWYQQILGQGPKLLIQFQNNGVVDDSQLPKDRFSAERLKGVDSTLKIQPAKLEDSAVYLCASSSGGGGNYGYTFGSGTRLTVV.

The V gene is TRBV12-3 or TRBV12-4, the J gene TRBJ1-6; D gene unclear. The ends were cut back, 3 bases at V and 9 bases at J, with 3 bases in the middle. The CDR3 length is 11 residues. The CDR3 region is CASSFGSPLHF. The CDR3 bases are TGTGCCAGCAGTTTCGGTTCACCCCTCCACTTT.

The sample holds a few counts of this clone. A read error may account for a junction end that differs from germline. V usage is TRBV9 and J usage is TRBJ2-7; no definite D call. This CDR3 comprises 9 residues. Germline V gives CDR1 SGDLS, CDR2 YYNGEE. DNA for the CDR3: TGTGCCAGCAGCCCCGAGAAGCTATTC. It codes for CASSPEKLF.

This clone appeared a few times. This sequence joins TRBV24-1 and TRBJ2-7; 8 bases align to TRBD2. After removal of 1 base from V and 3 bases from J, the junction contained 7 bases not matched to a gene. The CDR3 is 16 amino acids. Germline V gene lookup returns CDR1 KGHDR and CDR2 SFDVKD. CDR3 DNA: TGTGCCACCAGTGATTTTCACGGGGGGGCCGTCTACGAGCAGTACTTC. Translating gives CATSDFHGGAVYEQYF.

The chain combines TRBV5-5 with TRBJ2-1; 7 bases are a match to TRBD2. CDR1 is SGHKS, CDR2 YYEKEE, per germline (reference sequence). The CDR3 runs 14 residues. J lost 10 bases, V lost 4 bases, and 11 bases had no gene match. CDR3 bases: TGTGCCAGCAGCCCTCGGGGGGAGCCCCCCGAGCAGTTCTTC. This codes for CASSPRGEPPEQFF. The whole variable domain, remainder taken from reference TRBV5-5 and TRBJ2-1, is DAGVTQSPTHLIKTRGQQVTLRCSPISGHKSVSWYQQVLGQGPQFIFQYYEKEERGRGNFPDRFSARQFPNYSSELNVNALLLGDSALYLCASSPRGEPPEQFFGPGTRLTVL.

This clone appeared a single time. The chain has TRBV2 and TRBJ2-5; 14 bases map to TRBD2. The ends lost 7 bases at V and 2 bases at J; junction bases unmatched: 9. The CDR3 extends over 17 amino acids. Germline V lookup: CDR1 SNHLY, CDR2 FYNNEI. In DNA form, the CDR3 reads TGTGCCAGCATACCGGGACTAGCGGGGGTATGGCAAGAGACCCAGTACTTC. It encodes CASIPGLAGVWQETQYF.

The rearrangement uses TRBV6-5 and TRBJ2-7; 10 bases map to TRBD2. CDR1 MNHEY and CDR2 SVGAGI come from the germline V gene. The ends lost 5 bases at V and 3 bases at J; junction bases unmatched: 7. The CDR3 spans 15 residues. CDR3 in DNA: TGTGCCAGCAGTAGCTCTAGCGGGAGAAGCTACGAGCAGTACTTC. As protein: CASSSSSGRSYEQYF.

This rearrangement joins TRBV4-1 to TRBJ1-1; 7 positions agree with TRBD1. The germline CDR1 and CDR2 sequences are MGHRA and YSYEKL. The CDR3 totals 15 residues. With 1 base clipped from V and 6 bases from J, the junction kept 8 bases outside the gene matches. The CDR3 bases are TGCGCCAGCAGCCAAGGCCACAGGGGACCGGCTGAAGCTTTCTTT. Amino acid sequence: CASSQGHRGPAEAFF.

The chain has TRBV4-3 and TRBJ1-2; 10 bases align to TRBD1. The junction had 11 bases not matched to a gene; V was cut back by 0 bases and J by 4 bases. Germline assignment: CDR1 LGHNA and CDR2 YSLEER. The CDR3 loop spans 18 amino acids. The CDR3 loop reads CASSQEIVKGTGVYGYTF. CDR3 DNA: TGCGCCAGCAGCCAAGAGATCGTCAAAGGGACAGGGGTCTATGGCTACACCTTC.

The CDR3 DNA is TGTGCCTGGAGTGTTTGGCGGGAGGCTGTGCAGTACTTC. This encodes CAWSVWREAVQYF. The chain links TRBV30 to TRBJ2-7; 8 bases align to TRBD2. Losses at the gene ends were 0 bases for V and 9 bases for J; bases not matched to a gene: 7. CDR1 is GTSNPN and CDR2 is SVGIG in the germline V gene (reference sequence). The CDR3 totals 13 residues.

The chain recombines TRBV5-1 with TRBJ1-1; perhaps TRBD1 as D (6 bases). V was cut by 0 bases and J by 1 base, with 10 bases left in between. Germline V gene data show CDR1 as SGHRS and CDR2 as YFSETQ. CDR3 length equals 15 residues. The chain's CDR3 is CASSLGQGGNTEAFF. Written as DNA, the CDR3 is TGCGCCAGCAGCTTGGGTCAAGGGGGGAACACTGAAGCTTTCTTT. Variable domain in full (rest from reference TRBV5-1 and TRBJ1-1): KAGVTQTPRYLIKTRGQQVTLSCSPISGHRSVSWYQQTPGQGLQFLFEYFSETQRNKGNFPGRFSGRQFSNSRSEMNVSTLELGDSALYLCASSLGQGGNTEAFFGQGTRLTVV.

This clone appeared a single time. The rearrangement uses TRBV14 and TRBJ1-2, with TRBD1 identical over 9 bases. CDR3 length equals 12 residues. Germline V lookup: CDR1 SGHDN, CDR2 FVKESK. The V gene end was trimmed by 8 bases and the J gene end by 3 bases; junction bases not matched to a gene: 1. In nucleotides, the CDR3 is TGTGCCAGCGGGACAGGGTACTATGGCTACACCTTC. Translating it yields CASGTGYYGYTF.

The chain combines TRBV5-1 with TRBJ2-7; D not resolved. CDR1 SGHRS and CDR2 YFSETQ come from the germline V gene. The V end was cut by 5 bases, the J end by 2 bases, with 11 bases between. There are 13 residues in the CDR3. This CDR3 is CASSSSATYEQYF. In nucleotides, the CDR3 is TGCGCCAGCAGTTCAAGTGCTACCTACGAGCAGTACTTC.

The V call is TRBV28, the J call TRBJ1-1; no clear D gene. Trimming removed 7 bases from V and 0 bases from J, with 12 bases in between. The V gene's germline CDR1 is MDHEN and CDR2 SYDVKM. The CDR3 length is 14 residues. For the CDR3, the DNA is TGTGCCAGCACCAGATCTAGTCTGAACACTGAAGCTTTCTTT. Protein sequence: CASTRSSLNTEAFF.

J is TRBJ1-4 and V is TRBV28; TRBD1 matches at 8 bases. Germline CDR1 and CDR2: MDHEN and SYDVKM. The CDR3 sequence is 14 residues long. The trim removed 3 bases at V and 6 bases at J, leaving 3 bases unmatched. The CDR3 DNA reads TGTGCCAGCAGTTTCCGGGACAGGCATGAAAAACTGTTTTTT. Translated, it gives CASSFRDRHEKLFF.

The table lists this clone with a few counts. This chain joins TRBV9 and TRBJ2-7; 7 nucleotides agree with TRBD2. CDR3 length: 15 amino acids. Losses at the gene ends were 0 bases for V and 4 bases for J; bases not matched to a gene: 7. CDR1 is SGDLS, CDR2 YYNGEE, per germline. Here the CDR3 DNA reads TGTGCCAGCAGCGTAGAACCGGGAGGCTTGTACGAGCAGTACTTC. This gives the protein CASSVEPGGLYEQYF.

This clone was detected only a few times. This chain connects TRBV6-6 to TRBJ1-3; D unclear. The ends were cut back, 8 bases at V and 0 bases at J, with 8 bases in the middle. The CDR3 consists of 13 residues. Per germline, CDR1 MNHNY and CDR2 SVGAGI (reference sequence). In DNA form, the CDR3 reads TGTGCCAGCTTACAGAGCTCTGGAAACACCATATATTTT. This gives the protein CASLQSSGNTIYF.

A single count supports this clone. The chain employs TRBV27 and TRBJ1-1; a possible D gene is TRBD1 (6 bases). The CDR3 has 14 residues. From germline, CDR1 is MNHEY and CDR2 SMNVEV (reference sequence). V was cut by 3 bases and J by 1 base, with 9 bases left in between. CDR3 region: CASSFTGTNTEAFF. CDR3 coding DNA: TGTGCCAGCAGTTTTACAGGGACGAACACTGAAGCTTTCTTT.

The gene calls are TRBV12-3 or TRBV12-4 and TRBJ2-1; 8 nucleotides align to TRBD2. There are 13 residues in the CDR3. J was trimmed by 10 bases and V by 6 bases; bases with no gene match: 8. CDR3 bases: TGTGCCAGCAGCGACTACGGGGGGGGAGAGCAGTTCTTC. Translating gives CASSDYGGGEQFF.

This clone was found once. The genes are TRBV6-6 and TRBJ2-5; unclear D gene. CDR1 and CDR2 (germline): MNHNY, SVGAGI (reference sequence). The CDR3 consists of 15 residues. Deletions cut 4 bases from V and 5 bases from J, with 17 bases between. CDR3 residues: CASSSGGFRLETQYF. The CDR3 nucleotides are TGTGCCAGCAGTTCCGGCGGCTTTCGGCTGGAGACCCAGTACTTC.

V and J are TRBV5-1 and TRBJ2-1; 11 nucleotides match TRBD2. The CDR3 is 19 amino acids. The trim removed 0 bases at V and 1 base at J, leaving 9 bases unmatched. The germline V gene encodes CDR1 SGHRS and CDR2 YFSETQ. CDR3 bases: TGCGCCAGCAGCTTGGCCCTAGCGGGAGGCCTCGGGTCCTACAATGAGCAGTTCTTC. Its translation: CASSLALAGGLGSYNEQFF.

The chain uses TRBV7-3 and TRBJ2-2, with TRBD2 matching over 7 bases. Germline V gene data show CDR1 as SGHTA and CDR2 as FQGTGA. This CDR3 comprises 16 residues. Losses at the gene ends were 5 bases for V and 6 bases for J; bases not matched to a gene: 12. This CDR3 reads CASSTQTSAGSGELFF. DNA for the CDR3: TGTGCCAGCAGCACTCAAACTAGCGCGGGTTCCGGGGAGCTGTTTTTT.